The clone carrying this TCR beta chain was counted a few times. These data are taken from a study of blood T cell repertoires in COVID-19. CDR3 size: 13 residues. Germline V gene data show CDR1 as KGHSH and CDR2 as LQKENI. V lost 0 bases to trimming and J lost 5 bases, with 7 bases between them. Adults between roughly 18 and 100 years of age took part from fewer than 30 US areas. Before they entered the study, exposed participants had met a COVID-19 case within 2 weeks. Clones were sequenced by immunoSEQ multiplex PCR, and TCRdb holds only the in-frame ones, with some missing. Of 260,000 or so clones in the sample, 83% are singletons; the top ten hold about 3.9%.

The chain recombines TRBV18 with TRBJ1-1, with D unresolved. This TCR came from a woman in her thirties or forties who had been exposed to COVID-19. Sequences were obtained from PBMCs or T cells enriched from blood (not recorded which). As DNA, the CDR3 is TGTGCCAGCTCACCACCAGGGAGGACTGAAGCTTTCTTT. Protein sequence: CASSPPGRTEAFF.